This T cell receptor (beta chain) derives from a study of blood T cell repertoires in COVID-19. About the research overall: Nucleic acid was either cDNA or gDNA, and it came from T cells, B-cell-depleted T cells, or PBMCs.

Profiled with immunoSEQ multiplex PCR; TCRdb holds only in-frame clones, not every one. The sample has 110,000 or so clones; 81% are singletons. Sequenced input: peripheral blood. This receptor was obtained from a man over 45 with acute or convalescent COVID-19.

The CDR3 DNA reads TGTGCCAGCAGCCAAGATACAGGGGAAAATTCACCCCTCCACTTT. It encodes CASSQDTGENSPLHF. The chain employs TRBV3-1 (or the pseudogene TRBV3-2) and TRBJ1-6; TRBD1 matches 7 bases. Germline trimming cut 0 bases from V and 7 bases from J; bases unmatched to any gene: 3. The CDR3 loop spans 15 amino acids. From germline, CDR1 is LGHDT and CDR2 YNNKEL (reference sequence).